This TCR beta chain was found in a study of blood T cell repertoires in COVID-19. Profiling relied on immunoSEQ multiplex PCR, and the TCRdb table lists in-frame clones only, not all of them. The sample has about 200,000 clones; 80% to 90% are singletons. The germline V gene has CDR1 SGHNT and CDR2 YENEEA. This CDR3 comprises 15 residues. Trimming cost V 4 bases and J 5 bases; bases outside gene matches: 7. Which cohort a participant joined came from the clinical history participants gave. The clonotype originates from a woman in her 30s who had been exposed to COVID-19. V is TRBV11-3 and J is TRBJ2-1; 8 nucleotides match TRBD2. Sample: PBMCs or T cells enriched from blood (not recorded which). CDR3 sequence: CASSYGGGPNNEQFF. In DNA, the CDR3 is TGTGCCAGCAGCTACGGCGGGGGGCCGAACAATGAGCAGTTCTTC. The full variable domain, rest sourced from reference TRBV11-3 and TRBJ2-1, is EAGVVQSPRYKIIEKKQPVAFWCNPISGHNTLYWYLQNLGQGPELLIRYENEEAVDDSQLPKDRFSAERLKGVDSTLKIQPAELGDSAVYLCASSYGGGPNNEQFFGPGTRLTVL.